What follows describes a single T cell receptor (beta chain). This clone came up once. Which antigen it targets is not known. No quality values exist for individual bases; no much larger clone is one base distant. Using the deep immunoSEQ assay, TCR CDR3 regions were amplified from genomic DNA by multiplex PCR. For each cell subset, the extracted genomic DNA was distributed evenly across all wells of several immunoSEQ 96-well plates, and each plate served as one replicate. For sorted subsets, roughly 200 ng of genomic DNA, equivalent to some 33,000 T cell genomes, went into each replicate PCR. Purified libraries were quantified with a Qubit 3.0 fluorometer, sized on a Bioanalyzer 2100, and re-quantified with the KAPA Library Quantification kit. A separate single-read 150-cycle Illumina NextSeq 550 flow cell was used to sequence each immunoSEQ 96-well plate. The authors' analysis ran thus. Because only junctional sequences without quality scores were contained in the immunoSEQ output, filtering matching that applied to full-length reads could not be performed. To assign V/J genes and CDR3, sequences were annotated against IMGT germline references using PyIR, a Python wrapper for IgBLAST v1.9. Any read was removed if the V/J assignment was weak (E-value above 1e-6), the CDR3 was missing, or the read contained stop codons, out-of-frame junctions, or ambiguous translated residues. V3J clonotypes were defined as sequences sharing the same inferred V gene, J gene, and CDR3 amino acid sequence. Percentage overlap between repertoires was calculated by dividing the number of shared unique clonotypes by the size of the smaller repertoire. Repertoire richness was assessed with RTK rarefaction, the Chao1 estimator, and Recon v2.1 estimates of unobserved clonotypes. For all TCRbeta clonotypes obtained by the gDNA method from a handful of donors, generation probabilities were computed with OLGA. Imported from immuneACCESS, the table was reduced by TCRdb to in-frame sequences with V and J called. These copies leave out some clones; in studies compared against another copy, an unresolved V gene accounts for under half, and the cause of the remainder is not known. From that table come the V and J calls and clone size; the DNA was used to work out D and trimming. A total of under 850,000 clones appear in this sample, nearly 95% of them only once. Around 24% of the sample goes to the ten largest clones.

The source of the sample is a study of shared clonotypes between healthy human individuals (dated by TCRdb to 2020 to 2021). Study-level background: Two women and a few men aged 18 to 49 years were included in the cohort. For each donor, CD4 naive and CD4 memory were each given three plates, CD8 naive was given two plates, and CD8 memory was given one plate. The study deeply sequenced blood TCR repertoires of about five healthy adults to estimate repertoire size and the extent of clonotype sharing between individuals. Different laboratories and diverse techniques were used to prepare libraries and sequence TCR repertoires, to increase sequencing depth and limit assay-specific biases. Leukapheresis yielded between about 0.94 and 8.9 billion PBMCs per donor. Broader findings and caveats from the paper: When a few donors were compared, the shared fraction of clonotypes was 5% to 6.5% for naive CD4, roughly 3.4% for naive CD8, roughly 2.5% for memory CD4, and 0.4% for memory CD8. Sampling was restricted to blood, and TCR repertoires in tissues likely differ from the TCR repertoires found in blood. Incomplete sequencing was indicated by rarefaction of sorted-subset datasets, despite the large sequencing depth. Pairwise subsampling led to the expectation that sequencing depth would affect the degree of clonotype sharing among donors. Estimated clonotype richness was generally larger for naive than for memory subsets. The small number of donors limited the genetic and exposure-history diversity represented. Clonotypes shared by all four sorted-subset donors showed higher generation probabilities than non-shared clonotypes.

CD8 naive samples consisted of CD45RO-negative cells that were positively selected for CCR7, yielding a CD45RA+CCR7+ population without TemRA cells. The donors were healthy, HIV-negative adults who had no recently reported acute infections or vaccinations. Every donor was a Caucasian adult living in Nashville, Tennessee, USA. Blood was obtained by leukapheresis, after which PBMCs were separated by Ficoll-Histopaque density gradient centrifugation and cryopreserved in liquid nitrogen vapor phase. Purity and quantity of every magnetically sorted T cell population were checked by analytical flow cytometry. Genomic DNA was isolated from each sorted fraction and quantified by UV absorbance on a Nanodrop 2000c. Measured from the cysteine to the phenylalanine, the CDR3 is 15 residues long. Of all the DNA, just the CDR3 is kept, 45 bases in frame from base 1. V loses 4 bases at its end and J loses 6 bases; junction bases beyond the gene matches: 7. CDR1 SGHRS and CDR2 YFSETQ are derived from the germline V gene.

The origin of this receptor is a man aged 25-45 years in good health. The chain couples TRBV5-1 to TRBJ2-2; 9 of the junction bases match TRBD1. The sequenced sample consisted of naive CD8+ T cells sorted from blood. In the paper's terms, the cell subset or site label means: CD45RA+CCR7+. The nucleotides are TGCGCCAGCAGCGTTCGACAGGGGGGAGCCGGGGAGCTGTTTTTT. It translates to CASSVRQGGAGELFF.